These 27 T cell receptor beta chains share one sample of origin, sequenced in a study of shared clonotypes between healthy human individuals. The method was immunoSEQ multiplex PCR; TCRdb's version includes in-frame clones alone and lacks a portion of them. The data show approximately 840,000 clones, 90% to 98% seen once. CD45RO-negative CD8 cells positively selected for CCR7 made up the naive population, which excluded terminally differentiated effector memory CD45RA+ cells. Sequencing input: naive CD8+ T cells sorted from blood. Receptors were obtained from a man aged 30 to 45 in good health.

About this clone: The sample has other DNA sequences that encode this CDR3 too. The chain has TRBV7-9 and TRBJ2-7; TRBD1 agrees at 10 bases. This CDR3 has 14 residues. J was trimmed by 3 bases and V by 4 bases; bases with no gene match: 3. Looked up from germline, CDR1 is SEHNR and CDR2 is FQNEAQ (reference sequence). The CDR3 DNA is TGTGCCAGCAGCTCGGGACAGGGGTACTACGAGCAGTACTTC. Its protein is CASSSGQGYYEQYF.

The V call is TRBV4-3, the J call TRBJ2-1; perhaps TRBD1 as D (6 bases). V was shortened by 4 bases and J by 4 bases, with 8 bases between the two germline ends. This CDR3 has 13 residues. Germline CDR1 reads LGHNA; CDR2 reads YSLEER. In DNA, the CDR3 is TGCGCCAGCAGCCGGACAGTATACAATGAGCAGTTCTTC. This codes for CASSRTVYNEQFF.

The chain employs TRBV9 and TRBJ2-7; no definite D call. The CDR3 consists of 15 residues. Trimming removed 4 bases from V and 7 bases from J, with 21 bases in between. CDR1 and CDR2 (germline): SGDLS, YYNGEE. The CDR3 sequence: CASSPYPSQVREQYF. The CDR3 DNA sequence: TGTGCCAGCAGCCCCTATCCGAGCCAAGTAAGAGAGCAGTACTTC.

The CDR3 here is CASSHGYGELFF. The CDR3 DNA sequence: TGTGCCAGCAGCCACGGGTATGGGGAGCTGTTTTTT. The gene calls are TRBV27 and TRBJ2-2, with D unclear. Germline lookup yields CDR1 MNHEY and CDR2 SMNVEV (reference sequence). The CDR3 length is 12 residues. Trimming shortened V by 6 bases and J by 8 bases, and 10 bases separated the two germline ends.

This rearrangement joins TRBV30 to TRBJ1-2; TRBD1 might be the D (5 bases). Trimming cost V 1 base and J 5 bases, with 8 bases left between them. This CDR3 spans 12 amino acids. The germline V gene has CDR1 GTSNPN and CDR2 SVGIG (reference sequence). This CDR3 is CAWSGQLYGYTF. The DNA of the CDR3 is TGTGCCTGGAGTGGACAGCTTTATGGCTACACCTTC.

Comment on this clone: Other DNA sequences in the same sample also yield this CDR3. The CDR3 loop is CASSLGAGAYEQYF. The CDR3 DNA is TGTGCCAGCAGCCTCGGGGCAGGAGCCTACGAGCAGTACTTC. The genes are TRBV11-2 and TRBJ2-7, with D perhaps being TRBD1 or TRBD2 (5 bases each). CDR1 SGHAT and CDR2 FQNNGV come from the germline V gene. Trimming took 5 bases from V and 2 from J, leaving 13 bases between them. The CDR3 spans 14 residues.

This chain connects TRBV5-4 to TRBJ1-5; D is undetermined. The CDR3 has 11 amino acids. The germline gives CDR1 SGHNT, CDR2 YYREEE (reference sequence). Trimming pared 4 bases from V and 7 bases from J, leaving 6 bases between. The CDR3 loop is CASSHGQPQHF. The CDR3 bases are TGTGCCAGCAGCCATGGGCAGCCCCAGCATTTT.

This sequence joins TRBV28 and TRBJ2-7, with D hard to call. V lost 8 bases, J lost 3 bases, and 5 bases lay in between. Germline CDR1 reads MDHEN; CDR2 reads SYDVKM. This CDR3 is built from 10 residues. CDR3 loop: CASGVYEQYF. The CDR3 DNA reads TGTGCCAGCGGCGTCTACGAGCAGTACTTC.

The chain links TRBV5-5 to TRBJ2-7; TRBD1 matches at 7 bases. Trimming at V came to 1 base and at J to 3 bases, leaving 4 bases not matched to a gene. CDR3 length: 14 amino acids. Germline V CDR1 and CDR2: SGHKS, YYEKEE (reference sequence). The DNA for the CDR3 is TGTGCCAGCAGCTTGAGGGACAGTTACTACGAGCAGTACTTC. As protein: CASSLRDSYYEQYF.

The V call is TRBV27, the J call TRBJ1-4; D gene uncertain. Per the germline V gene, CDR1 is MNHEY and CDR2 is SMNVEV (reference sequence). This CDR3 has 16 residues. V was trimmed by 3 bases and J by 7 bases, leaving 18 bases between them. The CDR3 DNA reads TGTGCCAGCAGTTTTAAGCCCACCGGCTTCAGTGAAAAACTGTTTTTT. Translation gives CASSFKPTGFSEKLFF.

This rearrangement joins TRBV11-2 to TRBJ2-3; D is uncertain. CDR1 SGHAT and CDR2 FQNNGV come from the germline V gene. V was pared by 3 bases and J by 4 bases, with 5 bases between. The CDR3 has 12 amino acids. The CDR3 region has the DNA TGTGCCAGCAGCTTGATGGCAGATACGCAGTATTTT. Protein sequence: CASSLMADTQYF.

The chain links TRBV7-2 to TRBJ2-7; TRBD2 matches at 14 bases. The germline CDR1 and CDR2 sequences are SGHTA and FQGNSA. This CDR3 comprises 17 residues. With 5 bases clipped from V and 1 base from J, the junction kept 7 bases outside the gene matches. CDR3 bases: TGTGCCAGCAGCCCAAAGGGACTAGCGGGAGAATCCTACGAGCAGTACTTC. This translates into CASSPKGLAGESYEQYF.

V is TRBV9 and J is TRBJ2-3; no clear D gene. The CDR3 loop spans 13 amino acids. The ends were cut back, 1 base at V and 3 bases at J, with 6 bases in the middle. Germline-derived CDR1 and CDR2 are SGDLS and YYNGEE. CDR3 protein: CASSVTPTDTQYF. Written as DNA, the CDR3 is TGTGCCAGCAGCGTAACTCCAACAGATACGCAGTATTTT.

V gene TRBV15 combines with J gene TRBJ2-2, with a tentative D call TRBD2 (5 bases). The CDR3 runs 17 residues. V lost 3 bases to trimming and J lost 1 base, with 15 bases between them. Germline V lookup: CDR1 LNHNV, CDR2 YYDKDF (reference sequence). CDR3 in DNA: TGTGCCACCAGCAGTTCAGTCTTTAGCGAGAACACCGGGGAGCTGTTTTTT. Its translation is CATSSSVFSENTGELFF.

The chain links TRBV9 to TRBJ2-3, with TRBD2 matching 8 bases. V gave up 1 base and J gave up 4 bases; unmatched junction bases: 8. CDR3 length: 16 amino acids. Looked up from germline, CDR1 is SGDLS and CDR2 is YYNGEE. CDR3 residues: CASSVRESGSPDTQYF. The DNA of the CDR3 is TGTGCCAGCAGCGTAAGGGAGAGCGGGAGCCCAGATACGCAGTATTTT.

The V and J genes are TRBV29-1 and TRBJ2-7; no firm D call. This CDR3 spans 10 amino acids. The germline CDR1 and CDR2 sequences are SQVTM and ANQGSEA. V lost 5 bases and J 0 bases, leaving 2 bases between the germline ends. CDR3 bases: TGCAGCGTTTTCTCCTACGAGCAGTACTTC. It is translated as CSVFSYEQYF.

The rearrangement uses TRBV6-6 and TRBJ2-4; the D gene is possibly TRBD2 (6 bases). The germline V gene has CDR1 MNHNY and CDR2 SVGAGI (reference sequence). V was clipped by 2 bases and J by 2 bases, with 10 bases between them. The CDR3 is made up of 15 amino acids. This CDR3 is CASSYAGISKNIQYF. The CDR3 DNA reads as TGTGCCAGCAGTTACGCGGGGATTTCCAAAAACATTCAGTACTTC.

V is TRBV6-1 and J is TRBJ1-1; TRBD1 matches at 10 bases. V shed 2 bases, J shed 5 bases, and the junction held 5 bases outside the gene matches. The CDR3 has 15 residues. Germline loops: CDR1 MNHNS, CDR2 SASEGT. The CDR3 nucleotides read TGTGCCAGCAGTGAAACCGGGACAGGGGTGACTGAAGCTTTCTTT. Encoded protein: CASSETGTGVTEAFF.

V is TRBV11-2 and J is TRBJ2-7; D perhaps matches TRBD1 (6 bases). The V gene lost 0 bases and the J gene lost 2 bases, with 17 bases spanning the gap. This CDR3 contains 17 residues. Germline V CDR1 and CDR2: SGHAT, FQNNGV. The CDR3 loop is CASSLDQMAGETYEQYF. The CDR3 DNA reads as TGTGCCAGCAGCTTAGATCAGATGGCAGGGGAAACCTACGAGCAGTACTTC.

V usage is TRBV5-4 and J usage is TRBJ2-3; 11 bases are a match to TRBD2. The germline CDR1 and CDR2 sequences are SGHNT and YYREEE (reference sequence). The CDR3 has 14 amino acids. V lost 9 bases and J lost 4; bases outside the gene matches: 7. The CDR3 region has the DNA TGTGCCACCTATAGCGGGAGGGCCGCAGATACGCAGTATTTT. Translated: CATYSGRAADTQYF.

This rearrangement joins TRBV7-4 to TRBJ1-3, with TRBD1 matching over 8 bases. The CDR3 is 16 amino acids. In germline, CDR1 is SGHVT, CDR2 SQSDAQ. Losses at the gene ends were 5 bases for V and 10 bases for J; bases not matched to a gene: 16. Here the CDR3 DNA reads TGTGCCAGCAGCGCGAGTCCGGGACAGGCGTCGAGAACCATATATTTT. Its protein product is CASSASPGQASRTIYF.

This chain links TRBV11-2 with TRBJ1-1, with TRBD1 as a possible D gene (6 bases). The CDR3 sequence is 13 residues long. Trimming left V 6 bases short and J 5 bases short, with 13 bases between. CDR1 and CDR2 (germline): SGHAT, FQNNGV. As DNA, the CDR3 is TGTGCCAGCAGGTTCAGGGGAGGGACTGAAGCTTTCTTT. Its translation: CASRFRGGTEAFF.

The rearrangement uses TRBV27 and TRBJ2-1; 8 positions match TRBD2. Per germline, CDR1 MNHEY and CDR2 SMNVEV (reference sequence). This CDR3 spans 16 amino acids. Germline trimming cut 5 bases from V and 8 bases from J; bases unmatched to any gene: 14. The CDR3 sequence: CASSQISGTPHDEQFF. CDR3 in DNA: TGTGCCAGCAGTCAAATTAGCGGGACCCCGCACGATGAGCAGTTCTTC.

Here the CDR3 DNA reads TGTGCCAGCAGGTCGCACGACGGCGATACGCAGTATTTT. Translating it yields CASRSHDGDTQYF. This rearrangement joins TRBV7-8 to TRBJ2-3, with D unresolved. The CDR3 is 13 residues long. V shed 6 bases and J shed 6 bases, with 13 bases lying between them. From germline, CDR1 is SGHVS and CDR2 FQNEAQ. Filled out from reference TRBV7-8 and TRBJ2-3, the complete variable domain reads GAGVSQSPRYKVAKRGQDVALRCDPISGHVSLFWYQQALGQGPEFLTYFQNEAQLDKSGLPSDRFFAERPEGSVSTLKIQRTQQEDSAVYLCASRSHDGDTQYFGPGTRLTVL.

The CDR3 DNA reads TGTGCCAGCAGATCCGGACGCCATACGAACACCGGGGAGCTGTTTTTT. Translating gives CASRSGRHTNTGELFF. This chain connects TRBV7-9 to TRBJ2-2; D is uncertain. With 6 bases removed from V and 0 bases from J, the gap between germline ends came to 14 bases. This CDR3 spans 16 amino acids. Germline V gives CDR1 SEHNR, CDR2 FQNEAQ (reference sequence).

The chain uses TRBV10-2 and TRBJ2-7; TRBD2 aligns across 14 bases. CDR3 length: 15 amino acids. V shed 3 bases, J shed 5 bases, and the junction held 3 bases outside the gene matches. From germline, CDR1 is WSHSY and CDR2 SAAADI. The CDR3 DNA reads as TGCGCCAGCAGTGAAGGGACTAGCGGGAGCGACGAGCAGTACTTC. Residues: CASSEGTSGSDEQYF.

The chain carries TRBV5-6 and TRBJ1-3, with a tentative D call TRBD1 (5 bases). V dropped 0 bases and J dropped 0 bases, with 16 bases sitting between them. CDR3 length equals 18 residues. Germline V gene lookup returns CDR1 SGHDT and CDR2 YYEEEE. CDR3 protein: CASSLVVGDTYSGNTIYF. DNA of the CDR3: TGTGCCAGCAGCTTGGTAGTGGGGGATACCTACTCTGGAAACACCATATATTTT. Drawing the rest from reference TRBV5-6 and TRBJ1-3, the complete variable domain is DAGVTQSPTHLIKTRGQQVTLRCSPKSGHDTVSWYQQALGQGPQFIFQYYEEEERQRGNFPDRFSGHQFPNYSSELNVNALLLGDSALYLCASSLVVGDTYSGNTIYFGEGSWLTVV.